These 18 T cell receptor beta chains came from one sample sequenced in a study of radiation and T cells in renal cell carcinoma. Only in-frame clones appear in the TCRdb table, and some are missing; sequencing was by immunoSEQ multiplex PCR. Of about 78,000 clones listed, about 89% were seen once; the top ten hold about 5.8%. Time point described: blood 4 weeks post-SBRT, at nephrectomy. The treatment was: 15 Gy SBRT to primary tumor, nephrectomy 4 weeks later. The input for sequencing was blood, taken from a patient whose treatment included radiotherapy and nephrectomy. The receptors derive from a woman between 65 and 79 years old with renal cell carcinoma.

V gene TRBV28 combines with J gene TRBJ1-4; 8 bases line up with TRBD1. After removal of 6 bases from V and 5 bases from J, the junction contained 8 bases not matched to a gene. CDR1 is MDHEN, CDR2 SYDVKM, per germline. The CDR3 is 15 amino acids. CDR3 bases: TGTGCCAGCAGATCCCCCCGGACAGGGAATGAAAAACTGTTTTTT. It encodes CASRSPRTGNEKLFF.

This chain connects TRBV5-1 to TRBJ1-1; possible D gene TRBD1, 6 bases. The CDR3 runs 15 residues. CDR1 and CDR2 (germline): SGHRS, YFSETQ. The germline V and J ends were trimmed by 5 bases and 5 bases, with 19 bases remaining between them. The CDR3 reads CASRRDTLPGTEAFF. In nucleotides, the CDR3 is TGCGCCAGCAGGAGGGACACCCTACCGGGGACTGAAGCTTTCTTT.

The chain couples TRBV9 to TRBJ1-2, with no clear D. V shed 4 bases and J shed 5 bases, with 6 bases lying between them. Germline CDR1 SGDLS, CDR2 YYNGEE. The CDR3 extends over 11 amino acids. The DNA for the CDR3 is TGTGCCAGCAGCCGACAATATGGCTACACCTTC. It specifies CASSRQYGYTF.

This chain links TRBV11-3 with TRBJ2-7; D is ambiguous. Germline CDR1 SGHNT, CDR2 YENEEA. Trimming left V 4 bases short and J 0 bases short, with 1 base between. The CDR3 covers 11 residues. The CDR3 region has the DNA TGTGCCAGCAGCTCCTCCTACGAGCAGTACTTC. It encodes CASSSSYEQYF.

This rearrangement joins TRBV19 to TRBJ1-1; a possible D gene is TRBD1 (5 bases). This CDR3 region has 12 residues. Trimming removed 6 bases from V and 3 bases from J, with 8 bases in between. CDR1 and CDR2 from the germline V gene are LNHDA and SQIVND (reference sequence). CDR3 loop: CASRNRYTEAFF. The CDR3 DNA is TGTGCCAGTAGAAACAGGTACACTGAAGCTTTCTTT.

V and J are TRBV2 and TRBJ2-2; the D call may be TRBD1 or TRBD2 (5 bases each). V was trimmed by 6 bases and J by 3 bases, leaving 14 bases between them. The CDR3 has 15 amino acids. Germline values: CDR1 SNHLY, CDR2 FYNNEI. The CDR3 coding sequence is TGTGCCAGCAGCCCTCGAGGGACCTACACCGGGGAGCTGTTTTTT. Protein product: CASSPRGTYTGELFF.

This chain uses TRBV19 with TRBJ2-5; D is ambiguous. The DNA end is a closer match to TRBJ2-7, so the J assignment may be wrong. This CDR3 contains 15 residues. CDR1 and CDR2 from the germline V gene are LNHDA and SQIVND (reference sequence). CDR3 nucleotide sequence: TGTGCCAGTAGTATTAACCCCTCTCCCCACTACGAGCAGTACTTC. Its protein is CASSINPSPHYEQYF.

This chain joins TRBV7-3 and TRBJ2-2; D remains ambiguous. There are 11 residues in the CDR3. V was shortened by 8 bases and J by 6 bases, with 7 bases between the two germline ends. Per the germline V gene, CDR1 is SGHTA and CDR2 is FQGTGA. CDR3 protein: CASALSGELFF. The CDR3 DNA is TGTGCCAGCGCCCTTTCCGGGGAGCTGTTTTTT.

V gene TRBV28 combines with J gene TRBJ1-2; no definite D call. This CDR3 contains 13 residues. Trimming took off 9 bases at V and 0 bases at J, with 11 bases between the two ends. Germline CDR1 is MDHEN and CDR2 is SYDVKM. DNA for the CDR3: TGTGCCAGTGGTGGACGGTCTAACTATGGCTACACCTTC. Translating it yields CASGGRSNYGYTF.

This rearrangement joins TRBV5-6 to TRBJ1-6; no firm D call. V gave up 1 base and J gave up 6 bases, with 11 bases separating them. The CDR3 has 15 amino acids. CDR1 SGHDT and CDR2 YYEEEE come from the germline V gene. The CDR3 DNA is TGTGCCAGCAGCTTGAGTCTGGGTCCTAATTCACCCCTCCACTTT. Its translation: CASSLSLGPNSPLHF.

The V call is TRBV6-5, the J call TRBJ2-5; 10 bases map to TRBD2. Germline V gene lookup returns CDR1 MNHEY and CDR2 SVGAGI. The CDR3 extends over 14 amino acids. V lost 2 bases and J lost 7; bases outside the gene matches: 4. The CDR3 DNA reads TGTGCCAGCAGTTACGGGTCTAGCGGGGGGACCCAGTACTTC. Translating it yields CASSYGSSGGTQYF.

V and J are TRBV27 and TRBJ2-6; D gene uncertain. The CDR3 covers 13 residues. Trimming left V 7 bases short and J 0 bases short, with 4 bases between. Germline loops: CDR1 MNHEY, CDR2 SMNVEV (reference sequence). Written as DNA, the CDR3 is TGTGCCAGCACCCCCTCTGGGGCCAACGTCCTGACTTTC. The encoded protein is CASTPSGANVLTF.

V gene TRBV11-3 combines with J gene TRBJ2-2; D might be TRBD2 (6 bases). The CDR3 has 13 residues. The V and J ends lost 5 bases and 6 bases respectively, with 10 bases between them. Germline V gene data show CDR1 as SGHNT and CDR2 as YENEEA. The CDR3: CASSPREAGELFF. The CDR3 nucleotides are TGTGCCAGCAGCCCAAGGGAGGCCGGGGAGCTGTTTTTT.

V and J are TRBV29-1 and TRBJ2-2, with a possible D match to TRBD1 (6 bases). This CDR3 spans 15 amino acids. Germline V gene sequence: CDR1 SQVTM, CDR2 ANQGSEA. The V end lost 0 bases, the J end lost 1 base, and 9 bases lay between the germline ends. The CDR3 sequence: CSVEDLQGNTGELFF. The CDR3, as DNA: TGCAGCGTTGAAGATCTACAGGGGAACACCGGGGAGCTGTTTTTT.

The chain uses TRBV4-3 and TRBJ2-1; D is unclear. V gave up 0 bases and J gave up 1 base, with 4 bases separating them. This CDR3 has 14 amino acids. Germline V gene data show CDR1 as LGHNA and CDR2 as YSLEER. Here the CDR3 DNA reads TGCGCCAGCAGCCAAGAGGTGTCCTACAATGAGCAGTTCTTC. Its protein is CASSQEVSYNEQFF.

The gene calls are TRBV6-5 and TRBJ2-5; D is unresolved. V was shortened by 6 bases and J by 4 bases, with 12 bases between the two germline ends. The CDR3 is 13 amino acids. Germline loops: CDR1 MNHEY, CDR2 SVGAGI. The CDR3 region has the DNA TGTGCCAGCAGCCAAGTCTGGGGAGAGACCCAGTACTTC. Protein product: CASSQVWGETQYF.

The V call is TRBV5-1, the J call TRBJ1-6, with D perhaps matching TRBD1 (6 bases). The CDR3 is made up of 15 amino acids. Germline CDR1 is SGHRS and CDR2 is YFSETQ. The V gene lost 6 bases and the J gene lost 1 base, with 11 bases spanning the gap. CDR3 DNA sequence: TGCGCCAGCACCCCAGGGGATTCCTATAATTCACCCCTCCACTTT. This encodes CASTPGDSYNSPLHF.

The V gene is TRBV6-1, the J gene TRBJ1-5; TRBD1 might be the D (6 bases). Looked up from germline, CDR1 is MNHNS and CDR2 is SASEGT. Trimming left V 2 bases short and J 6 bases short, with 11 bases between. The CDR3 is 14 residues long. As DNA, the CDR3 is TGTGCCAGCAGTGAAATCGGCAGGGGTCAGCCCCAGCATTTT. Translating it yields CASSEIGRGQPQHF.